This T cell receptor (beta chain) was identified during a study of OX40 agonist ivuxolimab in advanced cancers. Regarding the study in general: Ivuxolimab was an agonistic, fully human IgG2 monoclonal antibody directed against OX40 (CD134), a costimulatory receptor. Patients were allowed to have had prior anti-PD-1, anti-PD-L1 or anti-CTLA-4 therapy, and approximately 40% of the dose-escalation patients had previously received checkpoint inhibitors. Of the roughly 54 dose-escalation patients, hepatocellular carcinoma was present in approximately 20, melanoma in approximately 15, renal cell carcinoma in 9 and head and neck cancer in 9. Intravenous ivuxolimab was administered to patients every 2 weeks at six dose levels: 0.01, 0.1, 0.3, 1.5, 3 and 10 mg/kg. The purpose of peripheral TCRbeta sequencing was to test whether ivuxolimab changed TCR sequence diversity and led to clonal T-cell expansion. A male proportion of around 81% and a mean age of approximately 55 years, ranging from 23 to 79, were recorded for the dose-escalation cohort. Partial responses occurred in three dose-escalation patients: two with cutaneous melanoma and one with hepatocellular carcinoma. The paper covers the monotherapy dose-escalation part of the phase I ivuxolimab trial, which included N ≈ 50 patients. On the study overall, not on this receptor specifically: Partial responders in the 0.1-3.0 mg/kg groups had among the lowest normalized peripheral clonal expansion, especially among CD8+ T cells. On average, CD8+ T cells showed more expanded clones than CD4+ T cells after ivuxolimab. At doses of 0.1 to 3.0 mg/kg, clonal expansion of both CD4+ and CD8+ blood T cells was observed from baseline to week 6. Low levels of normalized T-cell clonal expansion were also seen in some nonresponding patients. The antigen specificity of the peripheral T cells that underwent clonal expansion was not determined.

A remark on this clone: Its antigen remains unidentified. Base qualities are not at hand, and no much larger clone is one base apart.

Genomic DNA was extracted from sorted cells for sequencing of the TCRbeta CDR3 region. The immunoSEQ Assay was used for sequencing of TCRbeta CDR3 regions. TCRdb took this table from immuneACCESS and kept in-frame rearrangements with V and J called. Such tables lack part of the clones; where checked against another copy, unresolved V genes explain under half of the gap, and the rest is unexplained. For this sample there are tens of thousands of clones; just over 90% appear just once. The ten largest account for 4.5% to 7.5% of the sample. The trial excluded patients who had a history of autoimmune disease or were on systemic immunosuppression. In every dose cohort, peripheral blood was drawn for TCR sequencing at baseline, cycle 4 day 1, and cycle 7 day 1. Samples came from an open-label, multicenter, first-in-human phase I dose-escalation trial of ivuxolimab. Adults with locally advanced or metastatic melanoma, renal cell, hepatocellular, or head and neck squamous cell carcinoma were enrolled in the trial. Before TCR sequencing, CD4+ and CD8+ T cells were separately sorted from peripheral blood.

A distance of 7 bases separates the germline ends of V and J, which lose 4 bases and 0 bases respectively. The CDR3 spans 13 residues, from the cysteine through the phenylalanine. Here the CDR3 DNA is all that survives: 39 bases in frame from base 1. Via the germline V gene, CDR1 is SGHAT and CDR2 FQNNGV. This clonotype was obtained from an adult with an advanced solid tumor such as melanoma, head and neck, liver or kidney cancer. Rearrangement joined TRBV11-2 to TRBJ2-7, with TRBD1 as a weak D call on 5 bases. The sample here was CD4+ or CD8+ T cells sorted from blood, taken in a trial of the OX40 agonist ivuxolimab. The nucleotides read TGTGCCAGCAGCTCGGACATCTCCTACGAGCAGTACTTC. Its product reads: CASSSDISYEQYF.